This T cell receptor (beta chain) stems from a study of cytomegalovirus exposure and HLA in healthy donors. Overall study: Unique TCR beta sequences numbering about 100 million came from around 180 million T cells in an earlier analysis.

60 Vbeta and 13 Jbeta primers were used in PCR. The data were produced by immunoSEQ multiplex PCR, yet TCRdb's version contains in-frame clones alone and is incomplete. Of approximately 130,000 clones detected, 77% appear once; the ten largest clones hold roughly 5.2%. The CDR3 covers 14 residues. V was trimmed by 5 bases and J by 5 bases, leaving 15 bases between them. The germline CDR1 and CDR2 sequences are SQVTM and ANQGSEA. This clone was seen only once. The source material was PBMCs. The receptor was derived from a young man in good health and CMV-seropositive. The gene calls are TRBV29-1 and TRBJ1-4; D call uncertain. For the CDR3, the DNA is TGCAGCGTTCGGTCTACGGGGTGGAATGAAAAACTGTTTTTT. Protein: CSVRSTGWNEKLFF.